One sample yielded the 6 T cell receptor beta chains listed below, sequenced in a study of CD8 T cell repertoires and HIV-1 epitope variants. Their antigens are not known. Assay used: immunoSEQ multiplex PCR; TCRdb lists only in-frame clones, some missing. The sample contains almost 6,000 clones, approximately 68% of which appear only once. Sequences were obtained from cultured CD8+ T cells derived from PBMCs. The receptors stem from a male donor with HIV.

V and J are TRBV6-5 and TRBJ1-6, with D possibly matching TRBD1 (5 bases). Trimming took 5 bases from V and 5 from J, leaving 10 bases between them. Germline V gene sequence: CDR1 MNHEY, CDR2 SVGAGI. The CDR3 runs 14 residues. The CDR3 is CASSTGTDNSPLHF. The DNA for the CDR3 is TGTGCCAGCAGTACCGGGACTGATAATTCACCCCTCCACTTT.

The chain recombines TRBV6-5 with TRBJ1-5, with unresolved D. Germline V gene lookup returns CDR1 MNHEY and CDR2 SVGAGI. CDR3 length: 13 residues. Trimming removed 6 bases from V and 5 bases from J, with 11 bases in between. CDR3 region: CASRPDGYQPQHF. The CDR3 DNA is TGTGCCAGCAGGCCAGACGGTTATCAGCCCCAGCATTTT.

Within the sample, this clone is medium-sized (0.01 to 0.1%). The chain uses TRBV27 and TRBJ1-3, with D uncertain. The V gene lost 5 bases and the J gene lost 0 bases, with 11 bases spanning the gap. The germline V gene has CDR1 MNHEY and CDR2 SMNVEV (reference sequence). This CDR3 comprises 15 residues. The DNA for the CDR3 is TGTGCCAGCAGTGCGGACGGATACTCTGGAAACACCATATATTTT. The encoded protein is CASSADGYSGNTIYF.

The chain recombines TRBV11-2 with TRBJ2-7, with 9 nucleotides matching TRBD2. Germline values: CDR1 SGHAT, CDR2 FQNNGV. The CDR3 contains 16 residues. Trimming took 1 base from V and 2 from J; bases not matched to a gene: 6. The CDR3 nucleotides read TGTGCCAGCAGCTTAGGTCTAGCGGGGATACCCTACGAGCAGTACTTC. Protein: CASSLGLAGIPYEQYF.

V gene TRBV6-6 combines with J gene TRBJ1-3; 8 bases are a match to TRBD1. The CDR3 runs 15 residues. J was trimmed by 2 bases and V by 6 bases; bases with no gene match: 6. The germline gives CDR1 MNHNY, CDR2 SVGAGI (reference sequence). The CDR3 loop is CASSPDRGTGNTIYF. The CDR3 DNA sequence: TGTGCCAGCAGCCCAGACAGGGGAACTGGAAACACCATATATTTT.

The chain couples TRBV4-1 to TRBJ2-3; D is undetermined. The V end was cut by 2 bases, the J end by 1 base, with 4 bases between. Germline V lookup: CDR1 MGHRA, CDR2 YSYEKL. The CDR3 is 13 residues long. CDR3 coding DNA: TGCGCCAGCAGCCAACGGGGCACAGATACGCAGTATTTT. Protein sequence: CASSQRGTDTQYF.